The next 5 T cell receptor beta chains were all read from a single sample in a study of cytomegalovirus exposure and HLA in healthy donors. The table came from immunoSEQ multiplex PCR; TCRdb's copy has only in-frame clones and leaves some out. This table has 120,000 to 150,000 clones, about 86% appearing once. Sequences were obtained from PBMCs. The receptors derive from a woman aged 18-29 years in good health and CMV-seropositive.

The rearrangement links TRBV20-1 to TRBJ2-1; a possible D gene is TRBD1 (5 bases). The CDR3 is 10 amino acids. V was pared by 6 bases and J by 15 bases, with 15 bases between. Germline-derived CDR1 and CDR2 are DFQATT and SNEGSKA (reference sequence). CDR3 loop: CSARTPRWFF. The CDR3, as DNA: TGCAGTGCGAGGACACCTAGGTGGTTCTTC.

CDR3 nucleotides: TGTGCCAGCAGGGCAGGGGTCGGGGAGCTGTTTTTT. This sequence encodes CASRAGVGELFF. This chain uses TRBV2 with TRBJ2-2; TRBD1 might be the D (6 bases). The CDR3 covers 12 residues. CDR1 is SNHLY, CDR2 FYNNEI, per germline. Trimming removed 6 bases from V and 7 bases from J, with 9 bases in between.

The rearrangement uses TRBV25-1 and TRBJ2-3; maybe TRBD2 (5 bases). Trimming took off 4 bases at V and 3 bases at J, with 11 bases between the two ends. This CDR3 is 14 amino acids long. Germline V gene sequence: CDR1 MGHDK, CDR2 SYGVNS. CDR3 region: CASSAEGGTDTQYF. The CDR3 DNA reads TGTGCCAGCAGTGCTGAGGGTGGGACAGATACGCAGTATTTT.

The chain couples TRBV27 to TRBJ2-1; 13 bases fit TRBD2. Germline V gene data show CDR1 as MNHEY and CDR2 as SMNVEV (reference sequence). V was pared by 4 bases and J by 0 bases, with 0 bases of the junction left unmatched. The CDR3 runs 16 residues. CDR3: CASSWTSGSSYNEQFF. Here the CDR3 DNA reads TGTGCCAGCAGTTGGACTAGCGGGAGCTCCTACAATGAGCAGTTCTTC.

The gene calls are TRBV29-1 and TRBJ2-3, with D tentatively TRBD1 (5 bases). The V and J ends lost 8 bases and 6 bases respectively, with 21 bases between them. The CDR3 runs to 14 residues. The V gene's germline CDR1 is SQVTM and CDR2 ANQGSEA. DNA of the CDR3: TGCAGCTCCCGGTTGGGGCGCCCATTGGATACGCAGTATTTT. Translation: CSSRLGRPLDTQYF.